This T cell receptor beta chain is from a study of blood T cell repertoires in COVID-19. Germline V gene lookup returns CDR1 SGHKS and CDR2 YYEKEE (reference sequence). V lost 6 bases, J lost 0 bases, and 15 bases lay in between. The CDR3 covers 16 residues. Clones were read by immunoSEQ multiplex PCR, and TCRdb kept only the in-frame ones, dropping some. Altogether about 76,000 clones are present, around nine tenths being singletons, with the ten largest covering about 6.1%. The receptor's source is a human donor in a cohort sampled during active COVID-19. The chain couples TRBV5-5 to TRBJ1-4; the D gene is possibly TRBD1 (6 bases). The sequencing input was peripheral blood. The CDR3 loop reads CASNRDTSATNEKLFF. DNA for the CDR3: TGTGCCAGCAACCGGGACACGTCCGCAACTAATGAAAAACTGTTTTTT.